This T cell receptor beta chain was sequenced during a study of cytotoxic CD8 clonotypes in ibrutinib-treated CLL. Study context: Investigators collected response samples after a median around 12 months of treatment, range 6 to 36.

This table comes from immunoSEQ multiplex PCR, and its TCRdb copy is limited to in-frame clones, with some not included. The data contain about 120,000 clones, under 70% of them seen just once; the ten biggest clones take up around a third. General study findings and limits: The times at which samples were taken varied between sustained-remission and progressing patients. Clonality went up at the time of ibrutinib response, stayed stable in sustained remission, and later dropped back toward its baseline level at progression.

A word on this clone: What it recognizes is unknown.

From germline, CDR1 is SGHRS and CDR2 YFSETQ. Trimming removed 4 bases from V and 5 bases from J, with 13 bases in between. The CDR3 is made up of 13 amino acids. The source is a human donor with chronic lymphocytic leukemia. The sequenced sample was PBMCs, obtained after 24 months of ibrutinib treatment. The rearrangement links TRBV5-1 to TRBJ2-7; D possibly matches TRBD1 or TRBD2 (7 bases each). In DNA, the CDR3 is TGCGCCAGCAGCCCCCAGGGGGGGGACGAGCAGTACTTC. Protein product: CASSPQGGDEQYF. The complete variable domain, with remaining parts taken from reference TRBV5-1 and TRBJ2-7, reads KAGVTQTPRYLIKTRGQQVTLSCSPISGHRSVSWYQQTPGQGLQFLFEYFSETQRNKGNFPGRFSGRQFSNSRSEMNVSTLELGDSALYLCASSPQGGDEQYFGPGTRLTVT.